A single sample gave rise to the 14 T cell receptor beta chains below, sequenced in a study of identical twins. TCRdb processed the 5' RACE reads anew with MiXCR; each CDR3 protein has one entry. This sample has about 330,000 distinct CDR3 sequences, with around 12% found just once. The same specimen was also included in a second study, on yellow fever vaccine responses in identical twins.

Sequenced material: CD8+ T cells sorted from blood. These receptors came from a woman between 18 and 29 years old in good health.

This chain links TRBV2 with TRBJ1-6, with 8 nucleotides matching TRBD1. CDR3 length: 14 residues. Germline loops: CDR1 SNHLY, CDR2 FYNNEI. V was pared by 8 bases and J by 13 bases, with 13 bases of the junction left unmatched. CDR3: CASSRTGTRGPLHF. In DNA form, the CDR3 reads TGTGCCAGCTCCAGGACAGGGACCCGCGGGCCCCTCCACTTT.

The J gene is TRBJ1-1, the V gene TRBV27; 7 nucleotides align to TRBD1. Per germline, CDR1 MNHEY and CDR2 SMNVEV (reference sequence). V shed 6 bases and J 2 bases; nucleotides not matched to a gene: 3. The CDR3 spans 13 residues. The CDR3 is CASRTGTNTEAFF. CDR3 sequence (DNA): TGTGCCAGCAGGACAGGGACTAACACTGAAGCTTTCTTT.

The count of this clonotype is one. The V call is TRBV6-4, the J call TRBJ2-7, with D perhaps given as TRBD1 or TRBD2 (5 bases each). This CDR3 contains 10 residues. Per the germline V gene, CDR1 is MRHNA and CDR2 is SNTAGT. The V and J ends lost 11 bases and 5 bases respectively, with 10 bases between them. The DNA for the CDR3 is TGTGCCGGGGGACCGGACGAGCAGTACTTC. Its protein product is CAGGPDEQYF.

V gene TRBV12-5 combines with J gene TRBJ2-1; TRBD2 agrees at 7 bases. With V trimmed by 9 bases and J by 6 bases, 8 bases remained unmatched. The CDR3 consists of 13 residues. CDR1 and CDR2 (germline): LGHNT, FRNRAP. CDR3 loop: CASSAGVVNEQFF. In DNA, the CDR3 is TGTGCTAGCAGCGCGGGAGTAGTCAATGAGCAGTTCTTC. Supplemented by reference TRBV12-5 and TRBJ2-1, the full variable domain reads DARVTQTPRHKVTEMGQEVTMRCQPILGHNTVFWYRQTMMQGLELLAYFRNRAPLDDSGMPKDRFSAEMPDATLATLKIQPSEPRDSAVYFCASSAGVVNEQFFGPGTRLTVL.

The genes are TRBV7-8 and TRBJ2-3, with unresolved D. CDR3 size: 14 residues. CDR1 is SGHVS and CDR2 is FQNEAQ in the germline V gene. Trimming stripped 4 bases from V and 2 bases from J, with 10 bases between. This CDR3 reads CASSSGPPTDTQYF. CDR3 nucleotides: TGTGCCAGCAGCTCCGGGCCCCCCACAGATACGCAGTATTTT.

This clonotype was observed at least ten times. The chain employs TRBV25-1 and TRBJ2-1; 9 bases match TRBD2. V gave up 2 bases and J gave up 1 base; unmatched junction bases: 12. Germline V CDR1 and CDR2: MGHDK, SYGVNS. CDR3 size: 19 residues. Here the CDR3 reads CASSEEYSGSGDSYNEQFF. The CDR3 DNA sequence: TGTGCCAGCAGTGAAGAGTATAGCGGGAGCGGCGATTCCTACAATGAGCAGTTCTTC.

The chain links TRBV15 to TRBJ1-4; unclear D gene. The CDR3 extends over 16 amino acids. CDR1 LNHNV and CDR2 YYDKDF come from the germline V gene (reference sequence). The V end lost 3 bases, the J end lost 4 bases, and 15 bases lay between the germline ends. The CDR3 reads CATSSRRARDNEKLFF. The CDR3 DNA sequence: TGTGCCACCAGCAGTCGAAGGGCTAGGGATAATGAAAAACTGTTTTTT.

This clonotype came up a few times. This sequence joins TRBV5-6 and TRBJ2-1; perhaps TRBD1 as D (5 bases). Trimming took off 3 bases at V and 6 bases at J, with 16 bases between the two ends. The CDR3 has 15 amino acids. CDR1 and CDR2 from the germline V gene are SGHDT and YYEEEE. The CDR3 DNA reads TGTGCCAGCAGCTCAGGGTTTGGCGGTGGCAATGAGCAGTTCTTC. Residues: CASSSGFGGGNEQFF.

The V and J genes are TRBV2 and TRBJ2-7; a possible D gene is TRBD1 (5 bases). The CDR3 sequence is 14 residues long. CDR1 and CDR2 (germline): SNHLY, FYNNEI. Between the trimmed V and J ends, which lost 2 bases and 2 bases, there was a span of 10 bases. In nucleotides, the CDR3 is TGTGCCAGCAGTGAATGGGGCGGTACCTACGAGCAGTACTTC. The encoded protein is CASSEWGGTYEQYF.

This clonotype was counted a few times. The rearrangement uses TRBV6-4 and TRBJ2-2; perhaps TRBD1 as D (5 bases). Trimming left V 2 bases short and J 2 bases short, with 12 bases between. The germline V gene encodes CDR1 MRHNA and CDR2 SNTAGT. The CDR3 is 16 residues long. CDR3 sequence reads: CASSDLWTSNTGELFF. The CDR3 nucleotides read TGTGCCAGCAGTGACCTCTGGACAAGCAACACCGGGGAGCTGTTTTTT.

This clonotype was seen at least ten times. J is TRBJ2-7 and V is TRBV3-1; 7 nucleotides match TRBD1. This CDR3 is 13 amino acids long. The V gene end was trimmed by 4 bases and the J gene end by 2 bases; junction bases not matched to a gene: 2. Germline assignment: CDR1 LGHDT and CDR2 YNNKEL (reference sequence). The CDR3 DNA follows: TGTGCCAGCAGCCGGGGACAGACCTACGAGCAGTACTTC. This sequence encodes CASSRGQTYEQYF.

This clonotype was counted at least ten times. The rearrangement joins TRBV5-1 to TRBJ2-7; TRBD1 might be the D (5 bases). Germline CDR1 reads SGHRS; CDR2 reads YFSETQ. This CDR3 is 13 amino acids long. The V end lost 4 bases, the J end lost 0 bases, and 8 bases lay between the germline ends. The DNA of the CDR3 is TGCGCCAGCAGCACCGACAGCTCCTACGAGCAGTACTTC. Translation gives CASSTDSSYEQYF.

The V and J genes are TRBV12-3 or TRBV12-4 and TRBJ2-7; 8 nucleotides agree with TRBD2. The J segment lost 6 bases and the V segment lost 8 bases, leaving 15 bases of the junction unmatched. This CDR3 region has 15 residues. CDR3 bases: TGTGCCAGCGCCCAAGCAGCGGGAGTGTTAGGCGAGCAGTACTTC. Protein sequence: CASAQAAGVLGEQYF.

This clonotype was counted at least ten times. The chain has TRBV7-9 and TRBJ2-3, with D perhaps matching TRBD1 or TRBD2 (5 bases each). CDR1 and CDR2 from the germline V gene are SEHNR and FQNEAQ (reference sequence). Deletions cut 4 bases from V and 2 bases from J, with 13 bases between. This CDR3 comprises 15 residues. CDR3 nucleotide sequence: TGTGCCAGCAGCTCCCGGGACCTCGACACAGATACGCAGTATTTT. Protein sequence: CASSSRDLDTDTQYF. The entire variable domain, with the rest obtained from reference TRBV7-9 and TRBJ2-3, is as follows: DTGVSQNPRHKITKRGQNVTFRCDPISEHNRLYWYRQTLGQGPEFLTYFQNEAQLEKSRLLSDRFSAERPKGSFSTLEIQRTEQGDSAMYLCASSSRDLDTDTQYFGPGTRLTVL.